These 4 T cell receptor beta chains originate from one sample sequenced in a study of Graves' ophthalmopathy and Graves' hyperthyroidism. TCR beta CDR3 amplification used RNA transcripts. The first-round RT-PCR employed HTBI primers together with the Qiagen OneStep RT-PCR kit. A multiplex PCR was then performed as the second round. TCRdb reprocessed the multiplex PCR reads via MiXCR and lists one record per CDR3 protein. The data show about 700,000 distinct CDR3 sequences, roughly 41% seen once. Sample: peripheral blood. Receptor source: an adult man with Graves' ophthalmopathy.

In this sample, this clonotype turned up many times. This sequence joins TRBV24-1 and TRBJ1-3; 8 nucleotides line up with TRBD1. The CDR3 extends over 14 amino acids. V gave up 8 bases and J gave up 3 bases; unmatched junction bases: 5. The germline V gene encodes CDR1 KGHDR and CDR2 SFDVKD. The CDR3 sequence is CATTSGGIGNTIYF. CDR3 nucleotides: TGTGCCACCACGTCAGGGGGCATTGGAAACACCATATATTTT.

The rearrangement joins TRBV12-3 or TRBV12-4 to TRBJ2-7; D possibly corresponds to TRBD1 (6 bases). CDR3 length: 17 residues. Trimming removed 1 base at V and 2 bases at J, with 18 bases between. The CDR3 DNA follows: TGTGCCAGCAGTTTAGGAAGGACAGCCAGACGCACCTACGAGCAGTACTTC. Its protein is CASSLGRTARRTYEQYF.

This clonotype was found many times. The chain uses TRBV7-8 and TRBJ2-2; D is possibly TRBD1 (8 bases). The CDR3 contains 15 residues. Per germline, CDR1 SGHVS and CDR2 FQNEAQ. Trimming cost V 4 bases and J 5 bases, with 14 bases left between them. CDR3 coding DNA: TGTGCCAGCAGCTACACAGGGGGGGGTACCGGGGAGCTGTTTTTT. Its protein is CASSYTGGGTGELFF.

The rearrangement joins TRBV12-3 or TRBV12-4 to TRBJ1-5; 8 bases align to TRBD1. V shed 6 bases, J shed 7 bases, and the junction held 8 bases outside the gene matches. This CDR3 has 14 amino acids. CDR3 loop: CASRDTGGEQPQHF. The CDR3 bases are TGTGCCAGCAGGGACACAGGGGGAGAGCAGCCCCAGCATTTT.